This record looks at one TCR beta chain sequence and its context. The antigen is not known. A read error may account for a junction end that differs from germline. This sample includes further DNA sequences coding for the same CDR3. The V gene's germline CDR1 is ENHRY and CDR2 SYGVKD. This CDR3 spans 16 amino acids. This sample stems from a study of cytomegalovirus exposure and HLA in healthy donors. Study results and caveats: Accurate prediction of HLA-A and HLA-B alleles (for most subjects) was reportedly achieved from TCR beta sequences. Most sequenced TCRs were rare (though some public TCRs occurred in many donors). Data from an earlier analysis indicated that most TCR beta V segments were productive either about 87% or about 30% of the time.

A multiplex PCR was run with 60 Vbeta primers and 13 Jbeta primers. Repertoires were generated with immunoSEQ multiplex PCR, while TCRdb's copy carries only in-frame clones and drops some. The sample has fewer than 250,000 clones, more than 70% seen once. The receptor was derived from a man aged 40-55 years in good health and CMV-seropositive. J is TRBJ1-1 and V is TRBV10-3, with TRBD1 identical over 7 bases. The sample consisted of PBMCs. CDR3: CAARATTGDANTEAFF. CDR3 nucleotides: TGTGCCGCCAGGGCGACCACAGGGGACGCGAACACTGAAGCCTTCTTT.